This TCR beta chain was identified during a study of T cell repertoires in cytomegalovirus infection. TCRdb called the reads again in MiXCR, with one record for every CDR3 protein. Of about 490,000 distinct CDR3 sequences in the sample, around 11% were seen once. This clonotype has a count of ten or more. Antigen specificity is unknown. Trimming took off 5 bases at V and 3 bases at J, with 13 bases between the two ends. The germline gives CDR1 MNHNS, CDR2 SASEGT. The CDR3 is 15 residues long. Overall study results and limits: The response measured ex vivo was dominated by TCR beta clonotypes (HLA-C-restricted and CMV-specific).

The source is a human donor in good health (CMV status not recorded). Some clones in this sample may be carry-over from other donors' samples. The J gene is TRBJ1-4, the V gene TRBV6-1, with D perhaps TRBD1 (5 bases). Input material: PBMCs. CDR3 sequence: CASSLGVASNEKLFF. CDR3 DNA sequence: TGTGCCAGCAGTCTGGGGGTGGCCTCTAATGAAAAACTGTTTTTT.